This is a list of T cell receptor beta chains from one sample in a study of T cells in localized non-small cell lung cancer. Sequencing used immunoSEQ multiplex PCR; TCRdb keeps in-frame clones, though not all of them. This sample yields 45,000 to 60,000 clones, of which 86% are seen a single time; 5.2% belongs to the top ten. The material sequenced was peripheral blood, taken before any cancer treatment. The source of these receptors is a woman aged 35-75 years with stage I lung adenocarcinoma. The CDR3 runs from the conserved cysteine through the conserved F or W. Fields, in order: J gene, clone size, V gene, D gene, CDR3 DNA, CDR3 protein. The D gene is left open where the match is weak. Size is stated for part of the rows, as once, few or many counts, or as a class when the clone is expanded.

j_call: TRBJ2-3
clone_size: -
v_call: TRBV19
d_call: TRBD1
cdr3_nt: TGTGCCAGTAGGATCCAACAGGGGGCAAGGATGGATAGCCAGTATTTT
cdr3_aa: CASRIQQGARMDSQYF

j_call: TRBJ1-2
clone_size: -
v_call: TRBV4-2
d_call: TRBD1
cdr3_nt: TGTGCCAGCAGCCAAGCGTTCTTCCGGGACAGAGTTTCGAGCTATGGCTACACCTTC
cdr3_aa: CASSQAFFRDRVSSYGYTF

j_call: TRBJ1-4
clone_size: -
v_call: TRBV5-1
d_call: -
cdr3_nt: TGCGCCAGCAACCGCCTGGGAGCAACTAATGAAAAACTGTTTTTT
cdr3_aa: CASNRLGATNEKLFF

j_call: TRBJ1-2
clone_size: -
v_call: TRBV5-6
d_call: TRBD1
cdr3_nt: TGTGCCAGCAGCTTGCTCGGACAGGGGGCTGGTTATAGCTATGGCTACACCTTC
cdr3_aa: CASSLLGQGAGYSYGYTF

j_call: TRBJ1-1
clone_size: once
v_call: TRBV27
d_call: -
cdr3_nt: TGTGCCAGCAGTGGCCAAGGGAACACTGAAGCTTTCTTT
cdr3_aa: CASSGQGNTEAFF

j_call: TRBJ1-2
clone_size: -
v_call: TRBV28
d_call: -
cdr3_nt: TGTGCCAGCAGTTTAAGGGTTCGCAGGGGCGCTAGGGGCTACACCTTC
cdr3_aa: CASSLRVRRGARGYTF

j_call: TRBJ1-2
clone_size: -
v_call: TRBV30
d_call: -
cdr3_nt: TGTGCCTGGAGTGAAGGGGATCACTATGGCTACACCTTC
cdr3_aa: CAWSEGDHYGYTF

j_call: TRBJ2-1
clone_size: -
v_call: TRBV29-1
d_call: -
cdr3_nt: TGCAGCGGTACCAGGAGCTCCTACAATGAGCAGTTCTTC
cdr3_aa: CSGTRSSYNEQFF

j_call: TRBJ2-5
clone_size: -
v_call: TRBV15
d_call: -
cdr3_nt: TGTGCCACCAGTTTAGGGGAAACCAAACAAGAGACCCAGTACTTC
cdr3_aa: CATSLGETKQETQYF

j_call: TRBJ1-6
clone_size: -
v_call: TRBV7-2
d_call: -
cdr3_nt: TGTGCCAGCAGTAAAGGGGGAAGGACACCCCTCCACTTT
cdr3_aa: CASSKGGRTPLHF

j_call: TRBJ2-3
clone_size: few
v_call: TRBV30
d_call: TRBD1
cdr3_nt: TGTGCCTGGAGTGTTGAGGGGGCTATGACAGATACGCAGTATTTT
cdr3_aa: CAWSVEGAMTDTQYF

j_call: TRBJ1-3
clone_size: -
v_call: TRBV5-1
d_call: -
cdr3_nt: TGCGCCAGCAGCTTGGATGGGGCTGGAAACACCATATATTTT
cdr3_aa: CASSLDGAGNTIYF

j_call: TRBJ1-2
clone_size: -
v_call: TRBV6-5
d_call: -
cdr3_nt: TGTGCCAGCACCAACAGGGACGTAGAGGGCTACACCTTC
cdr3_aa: CASTNRDVEGYTF

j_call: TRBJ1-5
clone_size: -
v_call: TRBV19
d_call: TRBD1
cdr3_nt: TGTGCCAGTAGCAACCTGGGACAGGCCAATCAGCCCCAGCATTTT
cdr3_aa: CASSNLGQANQPQHF

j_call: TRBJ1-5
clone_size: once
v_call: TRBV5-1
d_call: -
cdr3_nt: TGCGCCAGCAGCTTGGAGGGACAAAGGAATCAGCCCCAGCATTTT
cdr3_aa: CASSLEGQRNQPQHF

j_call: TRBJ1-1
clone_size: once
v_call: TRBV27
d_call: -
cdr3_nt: TGTGCCAGCAGTTCCGGGGGGCCGTTGAACACTGAAGCTTTCTTT
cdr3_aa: CASSSGGPLNTEAFF

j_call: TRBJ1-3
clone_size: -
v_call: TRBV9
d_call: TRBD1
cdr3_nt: TGTGCCAGCAGCGTTGGGGGGGACAGGGCTGGAAACACCATATATTTT
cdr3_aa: CASSVGGDRAGNTIYF

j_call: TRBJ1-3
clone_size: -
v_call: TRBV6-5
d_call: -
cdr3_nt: TGTGCCAGCAGCCTGGGCCGATCCTCTGGAAACACCATATATTTT
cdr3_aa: CASSLGRSSGNTIYF

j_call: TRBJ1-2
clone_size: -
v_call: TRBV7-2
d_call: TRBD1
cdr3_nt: TGTGCCAGCAGCTCCCCGGGACAGAGAAATGGCTACACCTTC
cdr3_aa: CASSSPGQRNGYTF

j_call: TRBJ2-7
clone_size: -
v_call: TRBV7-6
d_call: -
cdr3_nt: TGTGCCAGCAGCTTATCAGGGTTCAACGAGCAGTACTTC
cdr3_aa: CASSLSGFNEQYF

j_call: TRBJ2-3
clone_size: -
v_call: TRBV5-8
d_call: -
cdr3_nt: TGTGCCAGCAGCTTGGCTCAGTCCGACACAGATACGCAGTATTTT
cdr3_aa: CASSLAQSDTDTQYF

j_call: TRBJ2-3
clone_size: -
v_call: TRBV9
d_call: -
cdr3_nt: TGTGCCAGCAGCGTAGACCGGACAGATACGCAGTATTTT
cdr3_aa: CASSVDRTDTQYF

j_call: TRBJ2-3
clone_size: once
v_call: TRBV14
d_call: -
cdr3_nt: TGTGCCAGCAGTCCTTCTGTAGGCAGGGGTGTCACAGATACGCAGTATTTT
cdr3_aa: CASSPSVGRGVTDTQYF

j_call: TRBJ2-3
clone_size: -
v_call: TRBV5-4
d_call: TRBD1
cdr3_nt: TGTGCCAGCAGCACCGACAGGGGGACAGATACGCAGTATTTT
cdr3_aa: CASSTDRGTDTQYF

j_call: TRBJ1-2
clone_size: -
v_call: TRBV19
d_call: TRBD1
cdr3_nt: TGTGCCAGTAGTGTGGACAGGGGCTATGGCTACACCTTC
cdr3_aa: CASSVDRGYGYTF

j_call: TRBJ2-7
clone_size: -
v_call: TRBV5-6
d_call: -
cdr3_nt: TGTGCCAGCAGCTTCTATGGCAGTTACGAGCAGTACTTC
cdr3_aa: CASSFYGSYEQYF

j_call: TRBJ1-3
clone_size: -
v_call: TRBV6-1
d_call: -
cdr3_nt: TGTGCCAGCAGTGGCGAGGGGTTCTCTGGAAACACCATATATTTT
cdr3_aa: CASSGEGFSGNTIYF

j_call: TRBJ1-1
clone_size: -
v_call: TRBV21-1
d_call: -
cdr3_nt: TGTGCCAGCACCGGGACAGGGGGCACTGAAGCTTTCTTT
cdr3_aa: CASTGTGGTEAFF

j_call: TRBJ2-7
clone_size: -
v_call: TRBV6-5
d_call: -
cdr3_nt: TGTGCCAGCAGATCGACAGTATACGAGCAGTACTTC
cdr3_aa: CASRSTVYEQYF

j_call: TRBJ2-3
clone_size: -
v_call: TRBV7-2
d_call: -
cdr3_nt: TGTGCCAGCAGCTTGGTCGGAGATACGCAGTATTTT
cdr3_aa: CASSLVGDTQYF

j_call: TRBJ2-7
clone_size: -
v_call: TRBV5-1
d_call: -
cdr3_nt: TGCGCCAGCAGCTTGACCGGTGGACTCTCCTACGAGCAGTACTTC
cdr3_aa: CASSLTGGLSYEQYF

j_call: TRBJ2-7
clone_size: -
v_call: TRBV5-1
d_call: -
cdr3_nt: TGCGCCAGCAGCTGGGGCTACGAGCAGTACTTC
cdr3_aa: CASSWGYEQYF

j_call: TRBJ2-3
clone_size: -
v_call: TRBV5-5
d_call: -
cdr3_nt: TGTGCCAGCAGCTTGCGCGGGGGCGCGAGCACAGATACGCAGTATTTT
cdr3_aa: CASSLRGGASTDTQYF

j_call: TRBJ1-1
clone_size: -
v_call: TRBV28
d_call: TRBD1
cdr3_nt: TGTGCCAGCAGTTTACCACAGGGGGCAGCAACGTACACTGAAGCTTTCTTT
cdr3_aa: CASSLPQGAATYTEAFF

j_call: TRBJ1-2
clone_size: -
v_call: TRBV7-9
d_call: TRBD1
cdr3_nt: TGTGCCACGGACAGGACGGTCTATGGCTACACCTTC
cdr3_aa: CATDRTVYGYTF

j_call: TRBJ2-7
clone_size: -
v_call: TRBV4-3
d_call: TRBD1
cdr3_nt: TGCGCCAGCAGCCCCGGGACAGGGACTTACGAGCAGTACTTC
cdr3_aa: CASSPGTGTYEQYF

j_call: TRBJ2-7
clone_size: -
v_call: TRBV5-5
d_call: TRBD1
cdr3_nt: TGTGCCAGCAGCCACGGGACAGGGACCTACGAGCAGTACTTC
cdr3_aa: CASSHGTGTYEQYF